This passage covers 10 T cell receptor beta chains from one sample sequenced in a study of T cell responses to AZD1222 COVID-19 vaccine (dated by TCRdb to the early 2020s). This specimen's time point label, interpreted: baseline before first vaccination. The library was made by the immunoSEQ multiplex PCR assay. The source is immuneACCESS, and TCRdb retained only in-frame sequences with V and J called. Part of the clones is not carried over; for the studies checked, unresolved V genes explain less than half of this, and the remainder is unexplained. Recorded for this sample are approximately 110,000 clones; approximately 90% of them occurred a single time. In total, the top ten clones hold over 6.5% of the sample. The sample consisted of peripheral blood, taken on day 0 of AZD1222 vaccination. Receptor source: an adult in good health.

The V and J genes are TRBV18 and TRBJ2-7; 13 bases map to TRBD2. V trimming: 2 bases; J trimming: 5 bases; junction bases outside the gene matches: 3. The CDR3 totals 15 residues. In germline, CDR1 is KGHSH, CDR2 LQKENI. The CDR3 here is CASSPTSGGAHEQYF. CDR3 in DNA: TGTGCCAGCTCACCAACTAGCGGGGGGGCCCACGAGCAGTACTTC.

The rearrangement joins TRBV7-9 to TRBJ2-1; 7 bases agree with TRBD1. The junction had 6 bases not matched to a gene; V was cut back by 5 bases and J by 5 bases. This CDR3 is built from 14 residues. In germline, CDR1 is SEHNR, CDR2 FQNEAQ (reference sequence). For the CDR3, the DNA is TGTGCCAGCAGCCGGACAGGAGCTGACAATGAGCAGTTCTTC. Amino acid sequence: CASSRTGADNEQFF. Full variable domain (rest looked up from reference TRBV7-9 and TRBJ2-1): DTGVSQNPRHKITKRGQNVTFRCDPISEHNRLYWYRQTLGQGPEFLTYFQNEAQLEKSRLLSDRFSAERPKGSFSTLEIQRTEQGDSAMYLCASSRTGADNEQFFGPGTRLTVL.

The rearrangement uses TRBV18 and TRBJ1-2, with D possibly matching TRBD1 (5 bases). The CDR3 has 15 amino acids. V was cut by 3 bases and J by 5 bases, with 16 bases left in between. Per the germline V gene, CDR1 is KGHSH and CDR2 is LQKENI. CDR3 residues: CASSPGAGGTYGYTF. CDR3 nucleotides: TGTGCCAGCTCACCCGGAGCCGGGGGAACTTATGGCTACACCTTC.

The chain links TRBV9 to TRBJ1-3; D may be TRBD1 (5 bases). Germline CDR1 reads SGDLS; CDR2 reads YYNGEE. The germline V and J ends were trimmed by 4 bases and 1 base, with 12 bases remaining between them. This CDR3 spans 15 amino acids. CDR3 residues: CASSRSGGSGNTIYF. In nucleotides, the CDR3 is TGTGCCAGCAGCAGATCTGGGGGTTCTGGAAACACCATATATTTT.

This rearrangement joins TRBV18 to TRBJ2-3; TRBD2 agrees at 15 bases. Germline values: CDR1 KGHSH, CDR2 LQKENI. The CDR3 length is 17 residues. With V trimmed by 5 bases and J by 5 bases, 8 bases remained unmatched. CDR3 DNA sequence: TGTGCCAGCTCAATAACCGGGACTAGCGGGAGGAAAGATACGCAGTATTTT. Its translation is CASSITGTSGRKDTQYF.

The chain has TRBV12-5 and TRBJ1-2; TRBD1 is a possible D gene (5 bases). Germline V gene data show CDR1 as LGHNT and CDR2 as FRNRAP. There are 12 residues in the CDR3. Trimming stripped 4 bases from V and 8 bases from J, with 11 bases between. The CDR3 here is CASGSRGGGYTF. The CDR3 nucleotides are TGTGCTAGTGGTTCTCGGGGCGGAGGCTACACCTTC.

This clone was found a few times. J is TRBJ1-1 and V is TRBV5-1; weak D call: TRBD1 (5 bases). This CDR3 comprises 15 residues. Per germline, CDR1 SGHRS and CDR2 YFSETQ. Trimming pared 4 bases from V and 0 bases from J, leaving 13 bases between. The CDR3 DNA follows: TGCGCCAGCAGCCCGTTGGGACCTATGAACACTGAAGCTTTCTTT. Its protein is CASSPLGPMNTEAFF.

The chain links TRBV5-6 to TRBJ1-5; the match to TRBD1 covers 9 bases. Germline CDR1 and CDR2: SGHDT and YYEEEE. V lost 4 bases and J lost 0; bases outside the gene matches: 5. The CDR3 spans 16 residues. The DNA for the CDR3 is TGTGCCAGCAGCCTCCCGGGACAGGGTAGCAATCAGCCCCAGCATTTT. This encodes CASSLPGQGSNQPQHF.

The CDR3 region is CAISERPGQGSTGELFF. CDR3 nucleotide sequence: TGTGCCATCAGTGAAAGACCGGGACAGGGGAGCACCGGGGAGCTGTTTTTT. The V call is TRBV10-3, the J call TRBJ2-2, with 10 positions matching TRBD1. Germline values: CDR1 ENHRY, CDR2 SYGVKD. V lost 3 bases and J lost 4; bases outside the gene matches: 8. The CDR3 totals 17 residues.

The chain couples TRBV11-2 to TRBJ2-7; D remains ambiguous. The CDR3 is 13 residues long. Trimming pared 7 bases from V and 1 base from J, leaving 11 bases between. CDR1 SGHAT and CDR2 FQNNGV come from the germline V gene. In DNA form, the CDR3 reads TGTGCCAGCACCGCCCCGGGTTCCTACGAGCAGTACTTC. As protein: CASTAPGSYEQYF.